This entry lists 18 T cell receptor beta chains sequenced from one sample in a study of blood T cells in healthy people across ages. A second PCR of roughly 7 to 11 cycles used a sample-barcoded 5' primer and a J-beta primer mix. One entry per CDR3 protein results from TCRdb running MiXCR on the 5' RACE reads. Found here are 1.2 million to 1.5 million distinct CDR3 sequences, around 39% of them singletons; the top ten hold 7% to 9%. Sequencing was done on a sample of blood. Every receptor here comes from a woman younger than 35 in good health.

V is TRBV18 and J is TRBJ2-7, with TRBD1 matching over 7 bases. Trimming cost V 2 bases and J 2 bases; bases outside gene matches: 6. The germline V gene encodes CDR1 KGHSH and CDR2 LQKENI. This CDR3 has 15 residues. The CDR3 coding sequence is TGTGCCAGCTCACCATCTACAGGGGTAACCTACGAGCAGTACTTC. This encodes CASSPSTGVTYEQYF.

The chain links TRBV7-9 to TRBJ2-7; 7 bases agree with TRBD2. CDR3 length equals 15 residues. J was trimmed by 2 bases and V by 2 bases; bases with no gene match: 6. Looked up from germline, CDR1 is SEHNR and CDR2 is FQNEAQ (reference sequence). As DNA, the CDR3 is TGTGCCAGCAGCTTATTCGCGGGAGTAGCCTACGAGCAGTACTTC. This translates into CASSLFAGVAYEQYF.

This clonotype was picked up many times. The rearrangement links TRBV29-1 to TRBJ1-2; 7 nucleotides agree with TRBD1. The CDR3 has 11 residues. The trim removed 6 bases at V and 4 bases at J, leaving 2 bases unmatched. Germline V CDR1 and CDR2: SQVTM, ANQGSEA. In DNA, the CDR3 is TGCAGCGTGGCAGGGGGCTATGGCTACACCTTC. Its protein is CSVAGGYGYTF.

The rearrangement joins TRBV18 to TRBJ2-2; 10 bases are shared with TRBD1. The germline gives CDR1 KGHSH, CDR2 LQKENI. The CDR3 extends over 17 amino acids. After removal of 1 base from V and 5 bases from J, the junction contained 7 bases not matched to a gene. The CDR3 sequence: CASSPLRTGGTTGELFF. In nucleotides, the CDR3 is TGTGCCAGCTCACCACTCAGGACAGGGGGAACGACCGGGGAGCTGTTTTTT.

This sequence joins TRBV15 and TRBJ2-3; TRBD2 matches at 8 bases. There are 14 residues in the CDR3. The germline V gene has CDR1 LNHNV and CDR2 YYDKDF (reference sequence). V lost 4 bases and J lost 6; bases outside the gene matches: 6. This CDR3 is CATSIRGGSDTQYF. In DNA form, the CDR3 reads TGTGCCACCAGCATTCGGGGGGGGTCGGATACGCAGTATTTT.

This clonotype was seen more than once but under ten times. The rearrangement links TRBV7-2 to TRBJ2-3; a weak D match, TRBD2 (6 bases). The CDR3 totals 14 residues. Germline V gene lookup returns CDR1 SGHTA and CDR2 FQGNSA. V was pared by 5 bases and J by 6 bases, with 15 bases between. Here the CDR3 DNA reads TGTGCCAGCAGCCTCGGGGGAAAGTACGATACGCAGTATTTT. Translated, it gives CASSLGGKYDTQYF.

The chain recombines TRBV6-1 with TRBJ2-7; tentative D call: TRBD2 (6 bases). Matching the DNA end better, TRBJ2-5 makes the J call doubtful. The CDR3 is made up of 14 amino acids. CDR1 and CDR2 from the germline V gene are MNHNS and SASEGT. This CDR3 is CASNPGTFRETQYF. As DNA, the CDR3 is TGTGCCAGCAACCCCGGGACTTTTAGGGAGACCCAGTACTTC.

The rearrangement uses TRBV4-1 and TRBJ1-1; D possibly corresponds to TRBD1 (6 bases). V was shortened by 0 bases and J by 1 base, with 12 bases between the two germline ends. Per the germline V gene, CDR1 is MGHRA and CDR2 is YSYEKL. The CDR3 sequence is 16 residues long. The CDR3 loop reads CASSQDQQGPNTEAFF. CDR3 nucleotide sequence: TGCGCCAGCAGCCAAGACCAACAGGGTCCGAACACTGAAGCTTTCTTT.

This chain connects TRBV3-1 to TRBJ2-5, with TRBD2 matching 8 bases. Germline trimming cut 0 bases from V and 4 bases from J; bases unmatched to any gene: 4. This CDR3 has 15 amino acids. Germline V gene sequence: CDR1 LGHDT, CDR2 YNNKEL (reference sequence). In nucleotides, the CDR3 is TGTGCCAGCAGCCAAGATGTGCTAGCGGGAGAGACCCAGTACTTC. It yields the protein CASSQDVLAGETQYF.

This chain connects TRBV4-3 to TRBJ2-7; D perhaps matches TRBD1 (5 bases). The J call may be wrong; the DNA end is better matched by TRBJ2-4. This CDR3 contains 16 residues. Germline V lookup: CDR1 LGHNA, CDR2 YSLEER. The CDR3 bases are TGCGCCAGCAGCCAAGGTGTAAGGGGCCTGGGGAACATTCAGTACTTC. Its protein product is CASSQGVRGLGNIQYF.

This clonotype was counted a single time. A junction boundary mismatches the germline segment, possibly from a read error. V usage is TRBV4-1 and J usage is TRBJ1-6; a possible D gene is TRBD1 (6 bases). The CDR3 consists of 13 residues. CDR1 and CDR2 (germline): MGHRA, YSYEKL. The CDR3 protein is CASSQWGASPPHF. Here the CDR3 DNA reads TGCGCCAGCAGCCAATGGGGGGCGTCACCCCCCCACTTT.

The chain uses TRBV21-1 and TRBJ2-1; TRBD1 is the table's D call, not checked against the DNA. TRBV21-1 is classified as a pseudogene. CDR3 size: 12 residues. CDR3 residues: CASSKESPPQFF. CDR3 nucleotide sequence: TGTGCCAGCAGCAAAGAGTCGCCCCCACAGTTCTTC.

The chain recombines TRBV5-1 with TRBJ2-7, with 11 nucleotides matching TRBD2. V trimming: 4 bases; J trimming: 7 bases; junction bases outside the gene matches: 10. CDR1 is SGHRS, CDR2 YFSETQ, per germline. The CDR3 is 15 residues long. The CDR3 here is CASSLRLAGKGEQYF. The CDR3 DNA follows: TGCGCCAGCAGCCTCCGACTAGCGGGAAAGGGTGAGCAGTACTTC. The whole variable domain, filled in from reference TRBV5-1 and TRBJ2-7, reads KAGVTQTPRYLIKTRGQQVTLSCSPISGHRSVSWYQQTPGQGLQFLFEYFSETQRNKGNFPGRFSGRQFSNSRSEMNVSTLELGDSALYLCASSLRLAGKGEQYFGPGTRLTVT.

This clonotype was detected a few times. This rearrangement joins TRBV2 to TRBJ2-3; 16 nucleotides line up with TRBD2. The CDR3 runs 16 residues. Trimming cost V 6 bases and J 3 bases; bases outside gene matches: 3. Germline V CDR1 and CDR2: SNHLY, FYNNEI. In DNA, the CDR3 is TGTGCCAGCAGCGGGACTAGCGGGAGGGCAACAGATACGCAGTATTTT. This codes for CASSGTSGRATDTQYF.

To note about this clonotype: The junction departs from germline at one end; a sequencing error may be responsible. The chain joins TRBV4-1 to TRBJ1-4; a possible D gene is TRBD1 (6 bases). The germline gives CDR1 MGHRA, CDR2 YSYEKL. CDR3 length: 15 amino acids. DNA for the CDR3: TGCGCCAGCAGTCAAGATGAGGGGGTGGGTGAAAAACTGTTTTTT. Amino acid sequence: CASSQDEGVGEKLFF.

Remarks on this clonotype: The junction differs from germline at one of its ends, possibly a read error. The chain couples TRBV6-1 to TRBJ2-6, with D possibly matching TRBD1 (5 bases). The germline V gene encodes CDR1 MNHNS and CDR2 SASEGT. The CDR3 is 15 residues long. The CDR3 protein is CGSSEGHSGANVLTF. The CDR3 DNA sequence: TGTGGCAGCAGTGAAGGACACTCTGGGGCCAACGTCCTGACTTTC.

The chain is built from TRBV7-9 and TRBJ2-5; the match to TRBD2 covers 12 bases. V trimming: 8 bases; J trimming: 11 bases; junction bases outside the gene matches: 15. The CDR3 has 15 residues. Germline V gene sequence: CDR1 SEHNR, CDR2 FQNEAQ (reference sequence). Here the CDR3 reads CASPPTSGRGNEQYF. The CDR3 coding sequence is TGTGCCAGCCCTCCGACTAGCGGGAGAGGGAATGAGCAGTACTTC.

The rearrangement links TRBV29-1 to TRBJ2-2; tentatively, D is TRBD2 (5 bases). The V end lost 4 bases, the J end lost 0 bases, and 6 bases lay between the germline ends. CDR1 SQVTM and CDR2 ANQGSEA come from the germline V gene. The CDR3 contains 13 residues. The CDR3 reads CSVGGSNTGELFF. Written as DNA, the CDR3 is TGCAGCGTTGGAGGGTCGAACACCGGGGAGCTGTTTTTT.